A selection of T cell receptor beta chains follows, all from one sample in a study of blood T cell repertoires in COVID-19. Profiling relied on immunoSEQ multiplex PCR, and the TCRdb table lists in-frame clones only, not all of them. The table has around 230,000 clones, roughly 83% seen once. Sequencing was performed on peripheral blood. These TCRs come from an older woman with active or convalescent COVID-19. The CDR3 runs from the conserved cysteine through the conserved F or W. A D gene is named only where the DNA matches it firmly. The size entry is marked missing in some rows and otherwise reads once, few, many or a size class.

TRBV15	16	TRBJ2-3	TRBD2	.	CATSRLLAGGLDTQYF	TGTGCCACCAGCAGATTACTAGCGGGGGGGCTAGATACGCAGTATTTT
TRBV28	15	TRBJ2-5	.	.	CASSSPGETQETQYF	TGTGCCAGCAGTTCCCCGGGGGAGACCCAAGAGACCCAGTACTTC
TRBV7-2	15	TRBJ1-2	TRBD1	.	CASSLPGQGASGYTF	TGTGCCAGCAGCTTGCCGGGACAGGGGGCTAGTGGCTACACCTTC
TRBV19	15	TRBJ2-7	.	.	CASSISQGGAYEQYF	TGTGCCAGTAGTATTAGCCAGGGCGGGGCCTACGAGCAGTACTTC
TRBV7-9	14	TRBJ2-2	.	.	CASSASSNTGELFF	TGTGCCAGCAGCGCCAGTTCGAACACCGGGGAGCTGTTTTTT
TRBV7-9	16	TRBJ1-4	TRBD1	.	CASSRRDRAPNEKLFF	TGTGCCAGCAGCCGCCGGGACAGGGCTCCAAATGAAAAACTGTTTTTT
TRBV4-1	15	TRBJ1-3	.	once	CASSPLGQRGNTIYF	TGCGCCAGCAGCCCGCTGGGGCAGCGTGGAAACACCATATATTTT
TRBV28	18	TRBJ1-2	.	.	CASTLGGGLGQPHYGYTF	TGTGCCAGCACCTTAGGGGGGGGCCTCGGGCAACCACACTATGGCTACACCTTC
TRBV5-1	13	TRBJ2-1	.	.	CASSFTGNNEQFF	TGCGCCAGCAGCTTCACAGGGAACAATGAGCAGTTCTTC
TRBV11-2	14	TRBJ2-5	.	.	CASSLMTLQETQYF	TGTGCCAGCAGCTTAATGACACTCCAAGAGACCCAGTACTTC
TRBV30	20	TRBJ1-3	.	many	CAWGGRFSPQYTRSGNTIYF	TGTGCCTGGGGGGGGCGATTTTCCCCTCAATACACGAGATCTGGAAACACCATATATTTT
TRBV28	16	TRBJ1-5	TRBD1	few	CASSSTRDRGNQPQHF	TGTGCCAGCAGTTCCACCCGGGACAGGGGTAATCAGCCCCAGCATTTT
TRBV5-4	15	TRBJ2-7	TRBD1	.	CASRSTGGTRGEQYF	TGTGCCAGCAGGTCTACAGGGGGCACACGCGGGGAGCAGTACTTC
TRBV5-1	14	TRBJ1-1	.	once	CASSSEPRNTEAFF	TGCGCCAGCAGCTCGGAGCCCCGGAACACTGAAGCTTTCTTT
TRBV6-2/TRBV6-3	12	TRBJ2-1	TRBD2	few	CASSYFGGEQFF	TGTGCCAGCAGTTATTTCGGGGGGGAGCAGTTCTTC
TRBV15	19	TRBJ2-1	TRBD2	.	CATTLAGGPRYSSYNEQFF	TGTGCCACCACCTTAGCGGGAGGGCCCCGATATAGCTCCTACAATGAGCAGTTCTTC
TRBV7-2	13	TRBJ1-5	.	few	CASSTQENQPQHF	TGTGCCAGCAGCACACAGGAGAATCAGCCCCAGCATTTT
TRBV6-5	11	TRBJ2-1	.	.	CASRSNNEQFF	TGTGCCAGCAGATCTAACAATGAGCAGTTCTTC
TRBV2	12	TRBJ1-6	.	few	CASTRAGRPLHF	TGTGCCAGCACCAGAGCGGGGAGGCCCCTCCACTTT
TRBV15	15	TRBJ1-2	.	.	CATSRDQSSAYGYTF	TGTGCCACCAGCAGAGATCAGAGTAGCGCCTATGGCTACACCTTC
TRBV6-2/TRBV6-3	13	TRBJ2-3	.	.	CASSYTGPPTQYF	TGTGCCAGCAGTTACACAGGGCCACCTACGCAGTATTTT
TRBV5-1	14	TRBJ1-3	.	.	CASSLDGSGNTIYF	TGCGCCAGCAGCTTGGACGGCTCTGGAAACACCATATATTTT
TRBV3-1/TRBV3-2	18	TRBJ1-4	TRBD1	once	CASSQVPGQGGTNEKLFF	TGTGCCAGCAGCCAAGTGCCGGGACAGGGGGGAACTAATGAAAAACTGTTTTTT
TRBV6-4	17	TRBJ1-2	.	.	CASIHLRASQANYGYTF	TGTGCCAGCATCCATTTAAGAGCCAGTCAGGCTAACTATGGCTACACCTTC
TRBV5-3	16	TRBJ1-6	.	.	CARSSTGTSYNSPLHF	TGTGCCAGAAGCTCCACAGGGACGTCCTATAATTCACCCCTCCACTTT
TRBV18	17	TRBJ2-2	TRBD2	.	CASSPLIAGADTGELFF	TGTGCCAGCTCACCACTCATAGCGGGAGCGGACACCGGGGAGCTGTTTTTT
TRBV18	13	TRBJ2-5	.	.	CASSPARVGTQYF	TGTGCCAGCTCACCAGCGCGGGTCGGGACCCAGTACTTC
TRBV10-1	16	TRBJ2-1	.	.	CASSELSASSYNEQFF	TGCGCCAGCAGTGAACTTAGCGCGAGCTCCTACAATGAGCAGTTCTTC
TRBV15	15	TRBJ2-7	.	.	CATSREDRATYEQYF	TGTGCCACCAGCAGAGAGGACAGAGCGACCTACGAGCAGTACTTC
TRBV28	12	TRBJ2-7	.	.	CASSLSSYEQYF	TGTGCCAGCAGTTTGAGTTCCTACGAGCAGTACTTC
TRBV11-2	13	TRBJ2-5	TRBD2	.	CASSNGLEETQYF	TGTGCCAGCAGCAACGGACTAGAAGAGACCCAGTACTTC
TRBV27	13	TRBJ2-7	.	.	CASSPSFAYEQYF	TGTGCCAGCAGTCCCTCCTTTGCCTACGAGCAGTACTTC
TRBV30	14	TRBJ2-5	.	.	CAWSVQGGQETQYF	TGTGCCTGGAGTGTACAAGGGGGTCAAGAGACCCAGTACTTC
TRBV5-6	12	TRBJ1-2	TRBD1	.	CASTPGQGRYTF	TGTGCCAGCACCCCTGGACAGGGGCGCTACACCTTC
TRBV24-1	14	TRBJ2-2	TRBD1	.	CATSDWTGIGELFF	TGTGCCACCAGTGATTGGACAGGGATCGGGGAGCTGTTTTTT
TRBV10-3	14	TRBJ1-1	TRBD1	once	CAIRGDRGDTEAFF	TGTGCCATCAGGGGGGACAGGGGTGACACTGAAGCTTTCTTT
TRBV7-2	15	TRBJ2-2	TRBD2	.	CATKFGGGDPGELFF	TGTGCCACCAAATTCGGGGGGGGCGATCCCGGGGAGCTGTTTTTT
TRBV7-2	13	TRBJ2-7	TRBD1	.	CASSPGTGFPQYF	TGTGCCAGCAGCCCTGGGACAGGTTTTCCTCAGTACTTC
TRBV5-4	15	TRBJ2-7	.	.	CASSSRTVFSYEQYF	TGTGCCAGCAGCTCTCGGACAGTTTTCTCCTACGAGCAGTACTTC
TRBV18	16	TRBJ2-2	TRBD2	.	CASSPGLAGDTGELFF	TGTGCCAGCTCACCAGGACTAGCGGGAGACACCGGGGAGCTGTTTTTT
TRBV7-2	15	TRBJ1-5	.	once	CASSLRQGGDQPQHF	TGTGCCAGCAGCTTAAGGCAGGGAGGGGATCAGCCCCAGCATTTT
TRBV28	15	TRBJ1-1	.	.	CASTSPGARWTEAFF	TGTGCCAGCACCTCCCCAGGGGCGCGGTGGACTGAAGCTTTCTTT
TRBV7-9	14	TRBJ1-2	.	.	CASSLEAASYGYTF	TGTGCCAGCAGCTTAGAAGCAGCGAGCTATGGCTACACCTTC